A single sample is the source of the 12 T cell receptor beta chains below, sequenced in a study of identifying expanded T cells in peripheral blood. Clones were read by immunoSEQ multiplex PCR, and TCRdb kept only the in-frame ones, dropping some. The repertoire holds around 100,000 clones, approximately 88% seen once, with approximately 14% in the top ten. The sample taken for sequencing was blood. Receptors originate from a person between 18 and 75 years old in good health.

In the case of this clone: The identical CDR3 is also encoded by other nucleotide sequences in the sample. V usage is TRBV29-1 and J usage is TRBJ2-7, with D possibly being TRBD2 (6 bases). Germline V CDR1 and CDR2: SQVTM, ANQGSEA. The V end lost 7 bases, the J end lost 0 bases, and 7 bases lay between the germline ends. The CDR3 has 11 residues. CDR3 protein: CSGGDSYEQYF. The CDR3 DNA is TGCAGCGGCGGGGACTCCTACGAGCAGTACTTC.

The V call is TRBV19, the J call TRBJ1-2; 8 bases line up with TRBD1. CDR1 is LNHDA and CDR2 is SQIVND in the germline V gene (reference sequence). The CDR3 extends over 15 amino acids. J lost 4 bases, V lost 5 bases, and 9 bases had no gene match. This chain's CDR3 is CASSDLGTGLYGYTF. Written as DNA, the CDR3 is TGTGCCAGTAGTGACCTTGGGACAGGCCTCTATGGCTACACCTTC.

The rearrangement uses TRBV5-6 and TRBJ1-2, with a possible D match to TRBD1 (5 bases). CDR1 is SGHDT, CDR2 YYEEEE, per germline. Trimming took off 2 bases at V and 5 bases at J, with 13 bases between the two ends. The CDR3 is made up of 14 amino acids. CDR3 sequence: CASSFGTAVYGYTF. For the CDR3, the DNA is TGTGCCAGCAGCTTCGGGACTGCGGTTTATGGCTACACCTTC.

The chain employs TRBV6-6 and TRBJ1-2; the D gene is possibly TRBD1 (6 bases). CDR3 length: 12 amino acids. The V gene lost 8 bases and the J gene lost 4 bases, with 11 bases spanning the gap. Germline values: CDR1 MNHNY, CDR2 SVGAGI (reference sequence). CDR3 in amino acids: CASAGAGYGYTF. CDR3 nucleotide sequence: TGTGCCAGCGCGGGGGCGGGCTATGGCTACACCTTC.

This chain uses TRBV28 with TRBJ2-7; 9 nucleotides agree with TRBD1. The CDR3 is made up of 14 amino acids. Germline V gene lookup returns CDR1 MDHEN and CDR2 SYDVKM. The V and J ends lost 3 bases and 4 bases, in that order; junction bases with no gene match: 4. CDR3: CASSFLGQGYEQYF. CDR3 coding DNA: TGTGCCAGCAGTTTCCTGGGACAGGGTTACGAGCAGTACTTC.

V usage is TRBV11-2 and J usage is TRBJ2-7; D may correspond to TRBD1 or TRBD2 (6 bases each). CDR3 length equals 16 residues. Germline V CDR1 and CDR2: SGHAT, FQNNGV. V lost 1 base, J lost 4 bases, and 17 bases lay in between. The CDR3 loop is CASSLVGGLARYEQYF. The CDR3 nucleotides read TGTGCCAGCAGCTTAGTAGGGGGGCTAGCGAGATACGAGCAGTACTTC.

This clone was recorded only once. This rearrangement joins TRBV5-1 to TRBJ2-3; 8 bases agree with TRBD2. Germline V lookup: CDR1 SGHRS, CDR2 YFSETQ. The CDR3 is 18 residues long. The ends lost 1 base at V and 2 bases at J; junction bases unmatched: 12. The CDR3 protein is CASSLSRGGPLNTDTQYF. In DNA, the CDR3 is TGCGCCAGCAGCTTGTCCCGCGGGGGGCCCTTAAACACAGATACGCAGTATTTT.

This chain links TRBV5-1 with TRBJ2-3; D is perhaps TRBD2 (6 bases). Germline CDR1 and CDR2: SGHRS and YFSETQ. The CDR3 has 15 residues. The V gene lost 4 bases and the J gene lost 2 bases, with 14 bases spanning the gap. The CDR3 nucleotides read TGCGCCAGCAGCCGGGTCGGCGGGGACACAGATACGCAGTATTTT. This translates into CASSRVGGDTDTQYF.

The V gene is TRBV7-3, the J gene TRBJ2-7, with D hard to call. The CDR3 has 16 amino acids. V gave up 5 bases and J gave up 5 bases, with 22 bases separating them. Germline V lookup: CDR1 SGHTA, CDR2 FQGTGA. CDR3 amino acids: CASSPLPTLVMDEQYF. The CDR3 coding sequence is TGTGCCAGCAGCCCGTTACCGACTTTAGTTATGGACGAGCAGTACTTC. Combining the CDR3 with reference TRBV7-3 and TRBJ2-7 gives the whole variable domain GAGVSQTPSNKVTEKGKYVELRCDPISGHTALYWYRQSLGQGPEFLIYFQGTGAADDSGLPNDRFFAVRPEGSVSTLKIQRTERGDSAVYLCASSPLPTLVMDEQYFGPGTRLTVT.

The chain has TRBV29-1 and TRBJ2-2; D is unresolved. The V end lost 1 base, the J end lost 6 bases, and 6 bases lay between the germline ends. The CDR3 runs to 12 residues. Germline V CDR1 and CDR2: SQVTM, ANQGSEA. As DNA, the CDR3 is TGCAGCGTTGAAGTGGTCCCCGGGGAGCTGTTTTTT. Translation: CSVEVVPGELFF.

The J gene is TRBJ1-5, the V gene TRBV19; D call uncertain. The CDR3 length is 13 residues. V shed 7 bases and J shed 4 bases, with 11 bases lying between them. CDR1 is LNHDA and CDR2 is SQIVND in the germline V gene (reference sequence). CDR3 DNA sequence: TGTGCCAGTACTAGGGCAGGAAATCAGCCCCAGCATTTT. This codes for CASTRAGNQPQHF.

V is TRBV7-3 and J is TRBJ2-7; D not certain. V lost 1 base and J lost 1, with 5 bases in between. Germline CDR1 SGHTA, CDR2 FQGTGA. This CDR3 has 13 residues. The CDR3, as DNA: TGTGCCAGCAGCTTAAGTCAGTCCTACGAGCAGTACTTC. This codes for CASSLSQSYEQYF.